The 14 T cell receptor beta chains given below trace back to one sample, sequenced in a study of T cells in Graves' hyperthyroidism and ophthalmopathy. RNA transcripts provided the source from which TCR beta CDR3 regions were amplified. A set of HTBI primers served as the primers for a first-round RT-PCR of the TCR CDR3. TCRdb redid the calling of the multiplex PCR reads with MiXCR, one entry per CDR3 protein. The data contain roughly 500,000 distinct CDR3 sequences, approximately 48% of them singletons. The sample taken for sequencing was peripheral blood or thyroid tissue (not recorded which). These TCRs come from an adult woman with Graves' disease, either hyperthyroidism or ophthalmopathy (not recorded which).

The J gene is TRBJ2-7, the V gene TRBV7-2; TRBD2 matches 7 bases. Germline CDR1 SGHTA, CDR2 FQGNSA. V gave up 6 bases and J gave up 0 bases; unmatched junction bases: 11. CDR3 length: 16 residues. The CDR3 coding sequence is TGTGCCAGCAGTTTACCGACTAGCTCCTTCTCCTACGAGCAGTACTTC. This encodes CASSLPTSSFSYEQYF.

This chain joins TRBV29-1 and TRBJ2-7; 7 nucleotides align to TRBD1. The V and J ends lost 4 bases and 4 bases, in that order; junction bases with no gene match: 7. CDR1 SQVTM and CDR2 ANQGSEA come from the germline V gene. This CDR3 has 13 residues. This chain's CDR3 is CSVGSGTVYEQYF. For the CDR3, the DNA is TGCAGCGTTGGTTCCGGGACAGTGTACGAGCAGTACTTC.

Concerning this clonotype itself: One junction end does not reproduce the germline sequence, and a read error may be involved. This sequence joins TRBV7-2 and TRBJ1-2, with D maybe TRBD1 (5 bases). The CDR3 consists of 12 residues. Germline CDR1 reads SGHTA; CDR2 reads FQGNSA. For the CDR3, the DNA is TGTGCCAGCAGCTTAGTAAGCGGACCGGGGGACTTC. Translating it yields CASSLVSGPGDF.

The V gene is TRBV7-9, the J gene TRBJ1-2; TRBD1 might be the D (6 bases). Germline V lookup: CDR1 SEHNR, CDR2 FQNEAQ (reference sequence). This CDR3 comprises 13 residues. Deletions cut 5 bases from V and 12 bases from J, with 19 bases between. CDR3 sequence (DNA): TGTGCCAGCAGCACCGGACAGAACTCTGGAAACACCTTC. Residues: CASSTGQNSGNTF.

As to this clonotype: Here the CDR3 omits its conserved ending phenylalanine or tryptophan, so a read error is the likely source. The DNA is left out, because the CDR3 cannot be placed on it with certainty; the CDR3 is given as TCRdb lists it. The chain uses TRBV10-3 and TRBJ2-5. Germline CDR1 and CDR2: ENHRY and SYGVKD. Counting both end residues, the CDR3 totals 8 amino acids. The CDR3 spells CATSDHTS.

The rearrangement uses TRBV7-2 and TRBJ1-5; 8 nucleotides agree with TRBD1. With 6 bases clipped from V and 3 bases from J, the junction kept 19 bases outside the gene matches. The germline CDR1 and CDR2 sequences are SGHTA and FQGNSA. This CDR3 has 19 residues. In DNA, the CDR3 is TGTGCCAGCAGTCTAGCCAGCAGCCCCGGGACAGGAGACAATCAGCCCCAGCATTTT. This sequence encodes CASSLASSPGTGDNQPQHF.

This clonotype was found a few times. This chain uses TRBV10-3 with TRBJ1-2; 7 bases agree with TRBD1. CDR1 ENHRY and CDR2 SYGVKD come from the germline V gene. With V trimmed by 2 bases and J by 0 bases, 3 bases remained unmatched. The CDR3 contains 15 residues. The CDR3 region has the DNA TGTGCCATCAGTGAGCGACAGGGCTCTAACTATGGCTACACCTTC. It is translated as CAISERQGSNYGYTF.

The chain has TRBV7-6 and TRBJ2-5; 10 bases fit TRBD1. The CDR3 is 16 residues long. V was pared by 5 bases and J by 2 bases, with 8 bases of the junction left unmatched. Germline V gene data show CDR1 as SGHVS and CDR2 as FNYEAQ. This CDR3 reads CASSLTGGAGQETQYF. The CDR3 DNA is TGTGCCAGCAGCCTGACAGGGGGCGCGGGACAAGAGACCCAGTACTTC.

This clonotype has a count of ten or more. The rearrangement uses TRBV11-2 and TRBJ2-2; 8 bases line up with TRBD2. The CDR3 is 14 amino acids. The germline V gene has CDR1 SGHAT and CDR2 FQNNGV. The J segment lost 7 bases and the V segment lost 3 bases, leaving 4 bases of the junction unmatched. CDR3 sequence (DNA): TGTGCCAGCAGCTTCAGCGGGAGAGGCGGGGAGCTGTTTTTT. This sequence encodes CASSFSGRGGELFF.

The table lists this clonotype with many counts. J is TRBJ1-3 and V is TRBV7-6; 7 bases agree with TRBD1. The J segment lost 0 bases and the V segment lost 5 bases, leaving 7 bases of the junction unmatched. The CDR3 has 16 amino acids. Per the germline V gene, CDR1 is SGHVS and CDR2 is FNYEAQ. DNA for the CDR3: TGTGCCAGCAGCGACCACAGGGGTTTCTCTGGAAACACCATATATTTT. It translates to CASSDHRGFSGNTIYF.

This clonotype has ten or more counts. The chain has TRBV10-1 and TRBJ2-7, with a weak D call TRBD2 (5 bases). The CDR3 sequence is 16 residues long. V shed 0 bases and J shed 2 bases, with 14 bases lying between them. Germline V gives CDR1 WNHNN, CDR2 SYGVQD (reference sequence). The CDR3 sequence: CASSESAGSPTYEQYF. The CDR3 nucleotides are TGCGCCAGCAGTGAGTCTGCGGGTTCCCCGACCTACGAGCAGTACTTC.

The rearrangement uses TRBV2 and TRBJ1-3; unclear D gene. Germline assignment: CDR1 SNHLY and CDR2 FYNNEI. There are 13 residues in the CDR3. V was trimmed by 9 bases and J by 1 base, leaving 10 bases between them. CDR3 protein: CASYMISGNTIYF. The CDR3 DNA is TGTGCCAGTTATATGATATCTGGAAACACCATATATTTT.

Points on this clonotype: This could be a read error, since a much larger clone is one nucleotide away. The genes are TRBV3-1 and TRBJ1-1; unclear D gene. Germline CDR1 LGHDT, CDR2 YNNKEL (reference sequence). The V end was cut by 1 base, the J end by 12 bases, with 12 bases between. The CDR3 sequence is 12 residues long. The CDR3 sequence: CASSQGTVGTFF. CDR3 coding DNA: TGTGCCAGCAGCCAAGGCACAGTGGGAACTTTCTTT.

This clonotype was picked up one time. The V gene is TRBV7-9, the J gene TRBJ1-4, with 10 bases aligning to TRBD1. This CDR3 is built from 14 residues. Trimming at V came to 5 bases and at J to 8 bases, leaving 5 bases not matched to a gene. Germline V gene data show CDR1 as SEHNR and CDR2 as FQNEAQ (reference sequence). As DNA, the CDR3 is TGTGCCAGCAGCCCGAGACAGGGGGCAGAAAAACTGTTTTTT. Residues: CASSPRQGAEKLFF.